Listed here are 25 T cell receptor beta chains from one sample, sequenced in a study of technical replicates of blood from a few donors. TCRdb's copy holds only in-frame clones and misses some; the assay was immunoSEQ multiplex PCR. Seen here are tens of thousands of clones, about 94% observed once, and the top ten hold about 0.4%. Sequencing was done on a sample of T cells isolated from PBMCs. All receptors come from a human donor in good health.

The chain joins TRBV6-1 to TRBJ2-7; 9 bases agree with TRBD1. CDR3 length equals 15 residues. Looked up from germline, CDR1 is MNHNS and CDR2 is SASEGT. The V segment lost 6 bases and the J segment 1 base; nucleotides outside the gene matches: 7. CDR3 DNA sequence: TGTGCCAGCAGGGAAAAGACAGGGGGGTCCTACGAGCAGTACTTC. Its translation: CASREKTGGSYEQYF.

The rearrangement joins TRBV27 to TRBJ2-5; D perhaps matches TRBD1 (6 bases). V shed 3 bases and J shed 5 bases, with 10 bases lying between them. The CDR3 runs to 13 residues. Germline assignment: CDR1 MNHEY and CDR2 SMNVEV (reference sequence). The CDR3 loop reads CASSLFRGETQYF. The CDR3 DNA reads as TGTGCCAGCAGTTTGTTTAGGGGGGAGACCCAGTACTTC.

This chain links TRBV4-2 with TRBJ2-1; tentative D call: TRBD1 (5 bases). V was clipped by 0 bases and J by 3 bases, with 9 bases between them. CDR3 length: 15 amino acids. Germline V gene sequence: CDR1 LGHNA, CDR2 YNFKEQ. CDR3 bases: TGTGCCAGCAGCCAAGAGGGGCAAATCTACAATGAGCAGTTCTTC. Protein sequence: CASSQEGQIYNEQFF.

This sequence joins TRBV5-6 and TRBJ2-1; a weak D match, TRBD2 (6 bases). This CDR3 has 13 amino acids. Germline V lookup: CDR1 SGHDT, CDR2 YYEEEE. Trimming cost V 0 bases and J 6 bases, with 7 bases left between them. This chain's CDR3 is CASSLVRGNEQFF. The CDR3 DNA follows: TGTGCCAGCAGCTTGGTGCGGGGCAATGAGCAGTTCTTC.

CDR3: CASSLPQRYTGELFF. The CDR3 nucleotides are TGTGCCAGCAGTCTCCCTCAGCGGTACACCGGGGAGCTGTTTTTT. The chain couples TRBV28 to TRBJ2-2; TRBD2 is a possible D gene (5 bases). Germline V gives CDR1 MDHEN, CDR2 SYDVKM. CDR3 size: 15 residues. Trimming removed 5 bases from V and 3 bases from J, with 13 bases in between.

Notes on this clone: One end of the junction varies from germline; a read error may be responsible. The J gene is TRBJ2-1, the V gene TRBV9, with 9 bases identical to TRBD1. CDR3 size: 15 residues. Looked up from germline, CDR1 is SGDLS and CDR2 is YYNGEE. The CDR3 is CAGSVGQGAYNEQFF. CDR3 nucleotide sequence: TGTGCCGGCAGCGTGGGACAGGGCGCCTACAATGAGCAGTTCTTC.

The CDR3 protein is CAISASTGMGQETQYF. The CDR3 region has the DNA TGTGCCATCAGTGCCTCCACAGGAATGGGGCAAGAGACCCAGTACTTC. This rearrangement joins TRBV10-3 to TRBJ2-5; perhaps TRBD1 as D (5 bases). The CDR3 length is 16 residues. Germline CDR1 is ENHRY and CDR2 is SYGVKD. Trimming shortened V by 4 bases and J by 2 bases, and 17 bases separated the two germline ends.

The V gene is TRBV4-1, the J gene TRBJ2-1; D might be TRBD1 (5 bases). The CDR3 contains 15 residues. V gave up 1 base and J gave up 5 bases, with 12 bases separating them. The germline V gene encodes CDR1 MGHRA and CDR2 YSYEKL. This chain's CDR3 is CASSQGRTTNNEQFF. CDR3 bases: TGCGCCAGCAGCCAAGGAAGGACAACAAACAATGAGCAGTTCTTC.

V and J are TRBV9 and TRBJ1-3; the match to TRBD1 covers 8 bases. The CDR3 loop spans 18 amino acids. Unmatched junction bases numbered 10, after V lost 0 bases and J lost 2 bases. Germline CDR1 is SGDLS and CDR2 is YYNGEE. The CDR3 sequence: CASSVAGGQGIAGNTIYF. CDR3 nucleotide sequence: TGTGCCAGCAGCGTAGCTGGAGGACAGGGAATAGCTGGAAACACCATATATTTT. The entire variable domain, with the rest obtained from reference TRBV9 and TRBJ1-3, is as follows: DSGVTQTPKHLITATGQRVTLRCSPRSGDLSVYWYQQSLDQGLQFLIQYYNGEERAKGNILERFSAQQFPDLHSELNLSSLELGDSALYFCASSVAGGQGIAGNTIYFGEGSWLTVV.

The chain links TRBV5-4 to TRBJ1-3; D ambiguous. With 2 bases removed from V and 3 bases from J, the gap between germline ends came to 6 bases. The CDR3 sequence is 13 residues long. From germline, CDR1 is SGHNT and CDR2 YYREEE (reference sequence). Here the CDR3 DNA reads TGTGCCAGCAGCTTTTCCGTTGGAAACACCATATATTTT. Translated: CASSFSVGNTIYF.

CDR3 DNA sequence: TGTGCCAGCAGTTTAGAGGGCGGGCCTTACAATGAGCAGTTCTTC. It yields the protein CASSLEGGPYNEQFF. The V gene is TRBV28, the J gene TRBJ2-1; D is perhaps TRBD2 (5 bases). The CDR3 extends over 15 amino acids. The germline V gene has CDR1 MDHEN and CDR2 SYDVKM. Between the trimmed V and J ends, which lost 2 bases and 4 bases, there was a span of 12 bases.

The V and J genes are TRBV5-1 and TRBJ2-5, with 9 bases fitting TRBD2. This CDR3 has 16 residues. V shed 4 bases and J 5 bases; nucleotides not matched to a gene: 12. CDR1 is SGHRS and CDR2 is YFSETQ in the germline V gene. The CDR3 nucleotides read TGCGCCAGCAGCACAAGACTAGCGGAGGCAGGGGAGACCCAGTACTTC. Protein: CASSTRLAEAGETQYF.

CDR3 region: CASVPGTSGGNEQFF. CDR3 DNA: TGTGCCAGCGTACCCGGGACTAGCGGGGGCAATGAGCAGTTCTTC. This chain links TRBV5-8 with TRBJ2-1; 14 positions match TRBD2. Germline lookup yields CDR1 SGHTS and CDR2 YDEGEE. The V gene end was trimmed by 7 bases and the J gene end by 6 bases; junction bases not matched to a gene: 6. This CDR3 spans 15 amino acids. The full variable domain, completed using reference TRBV5-8 and TRBJ2-1, is EAGVTQSPTHLIKTRGQQATLRCSPISGHTSVYWYQQALGLGLQFLLWYDEGEERNRGNFPPRFSGRQFPNYSSELNVNALELEDSALYLCASVPGTSGGNEQFFGPGTRLTVL.

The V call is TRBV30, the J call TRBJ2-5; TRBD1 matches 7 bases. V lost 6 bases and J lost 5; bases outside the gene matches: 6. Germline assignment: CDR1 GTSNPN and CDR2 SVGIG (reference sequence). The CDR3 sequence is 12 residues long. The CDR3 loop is CACRTGPETQYF. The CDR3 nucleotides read TGTGCCTGCAGGACAGGCCCGGAGACCCAGTACTTC.

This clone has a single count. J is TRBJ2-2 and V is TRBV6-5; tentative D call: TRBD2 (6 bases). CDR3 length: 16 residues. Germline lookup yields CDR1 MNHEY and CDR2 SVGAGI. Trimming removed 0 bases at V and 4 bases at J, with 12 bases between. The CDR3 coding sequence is TGTGCCAGCAGTTACTCGTGGGGGAGGACCACCGGGGAGCTGTTTTTT. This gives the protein CASSYSWGRTTGELFF.

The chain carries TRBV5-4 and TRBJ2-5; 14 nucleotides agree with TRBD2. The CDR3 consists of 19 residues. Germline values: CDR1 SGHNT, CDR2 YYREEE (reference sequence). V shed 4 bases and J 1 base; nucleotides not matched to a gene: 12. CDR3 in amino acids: CASSMGLAGAISFQETQYF. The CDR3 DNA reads TGTGCCAGCAGCATGGGACTAGCGGGAGCCATAAGCTTCCAAGAGACCCAGTACTTC. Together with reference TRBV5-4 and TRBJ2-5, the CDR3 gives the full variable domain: ETGVTQSPTHLIKTRGQQVTLRCSSQSGHNTVSWYQQALGQGPQFIFQYYREEENGRGNFPPRFSGLQFPNYSSELNVNALELDDSALYLCASSMGLAGAISFQETQYFGPGTRLLVL.

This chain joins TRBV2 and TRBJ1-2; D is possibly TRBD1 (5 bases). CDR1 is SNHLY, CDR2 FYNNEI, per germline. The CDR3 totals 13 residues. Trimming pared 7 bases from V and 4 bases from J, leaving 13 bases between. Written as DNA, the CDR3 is TGTGCCAGCATATGGACAACAACCTATGGCTACACCTTC. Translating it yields CASIWTTTYGYTF.

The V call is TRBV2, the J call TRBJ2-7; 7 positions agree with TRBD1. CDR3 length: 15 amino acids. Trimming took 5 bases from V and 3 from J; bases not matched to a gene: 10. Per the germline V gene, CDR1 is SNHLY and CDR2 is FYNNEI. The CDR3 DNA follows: TGTGCCAGCAGTTTGCGACAGGGTTCCGACTACGAGCAGTACTTC. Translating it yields CASSLRQGSDYEQYF.

The CDR3 nucleotides are TGTGCCAGCAGCTCCATTCTAGCCTCCTACGAGCAGTACTTC. It yields the protein CASSSILASYEQYF. The chain recombines TRBV7-2 with TRBJ2-7, with a possible D match to TRBD2 (5 bases). CDR3 length equals 14 residues. Germline-derived CDR1 and CDR2 are SGHTA and FQGNSA. Trimming pared 4 bases from V and 0 bases from J, leaving 10 bases between.

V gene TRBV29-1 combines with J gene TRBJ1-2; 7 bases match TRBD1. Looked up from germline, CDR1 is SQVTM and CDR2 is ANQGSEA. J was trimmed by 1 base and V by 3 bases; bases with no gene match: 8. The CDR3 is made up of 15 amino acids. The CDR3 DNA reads TGCAGCGTTGACAAGGGACAGAGGGTTAACTATGGCTACACCTTC. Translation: CSVDKGQRVNYGYTF.

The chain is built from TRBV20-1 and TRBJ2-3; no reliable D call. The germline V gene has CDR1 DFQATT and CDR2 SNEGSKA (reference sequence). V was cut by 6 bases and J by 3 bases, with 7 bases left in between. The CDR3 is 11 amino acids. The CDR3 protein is CSAGSTDTQYF. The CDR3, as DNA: TGCAGTGCGGGCTCGACAGATACGCAGTATTTT.

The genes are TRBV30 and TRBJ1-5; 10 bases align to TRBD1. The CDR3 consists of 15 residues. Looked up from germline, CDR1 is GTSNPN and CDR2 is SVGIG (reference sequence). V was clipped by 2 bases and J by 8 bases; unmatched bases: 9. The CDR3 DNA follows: TGTGCCTGGAGTATTAAGACAGGGGGCTTGGAGCCCCAGCATTTT. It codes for CAWSIKTGGLEPQHF. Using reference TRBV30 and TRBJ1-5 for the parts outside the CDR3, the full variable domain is SQTIHQWPATLVQPVGSPLSLECTVEGTSNPNLYWYRQAAGRGLQLLFYSVGIGQISSEVPQNLSASRPQDRQFILSSKKLLLSDSGFYLCAWSIKTGGLEPQHFGDGTRLSIL.

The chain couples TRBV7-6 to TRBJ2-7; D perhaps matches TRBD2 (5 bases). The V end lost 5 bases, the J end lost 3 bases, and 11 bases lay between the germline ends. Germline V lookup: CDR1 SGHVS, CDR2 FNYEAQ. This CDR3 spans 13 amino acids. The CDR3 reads CASSVSRGYEQYF. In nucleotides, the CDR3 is TGTGCCAGCAGCGTATCACGGGGCTACGAGCAGTACTTC.

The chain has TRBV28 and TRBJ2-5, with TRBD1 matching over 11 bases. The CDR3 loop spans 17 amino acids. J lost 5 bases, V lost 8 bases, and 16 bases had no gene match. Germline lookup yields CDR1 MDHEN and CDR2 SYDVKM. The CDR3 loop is CASCLMSRTGGLETQYF. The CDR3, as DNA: TGTGCCAGCTGCCTCATGTCGAGGACAGGGGGCTTGGAGACCCAGTACTTC. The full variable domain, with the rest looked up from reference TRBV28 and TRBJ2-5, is DVKVTQSSRYLVKRTGEKVFLECVQDMDHENMFWYRQDPGLGLRLIYFSYDVKMKEKGDIPEGYSVSREKKERFSLILESASTNQTSMYLCASCLMSRTGGLETQYFGPGTRLLVL.

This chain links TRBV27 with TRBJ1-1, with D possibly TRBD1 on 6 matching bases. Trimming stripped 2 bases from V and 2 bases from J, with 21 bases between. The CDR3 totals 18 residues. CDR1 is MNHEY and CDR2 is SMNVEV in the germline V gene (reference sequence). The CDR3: CASSLRIMGALTNTEAFF. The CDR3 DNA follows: TGTGCCAGCAGTTTACGAATAATGGGGGCGTTAACAAACACTGAAGCTTTCTTT.